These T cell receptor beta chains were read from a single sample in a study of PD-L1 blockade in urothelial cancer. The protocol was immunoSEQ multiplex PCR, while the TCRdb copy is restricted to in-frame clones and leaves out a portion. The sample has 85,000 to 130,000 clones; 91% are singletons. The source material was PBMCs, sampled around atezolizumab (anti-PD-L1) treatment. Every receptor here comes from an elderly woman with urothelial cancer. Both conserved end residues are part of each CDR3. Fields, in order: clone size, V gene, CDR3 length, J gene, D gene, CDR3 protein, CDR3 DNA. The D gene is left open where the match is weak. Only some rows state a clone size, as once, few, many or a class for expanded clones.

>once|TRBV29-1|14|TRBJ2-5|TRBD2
CSTRLAGGKETQYF
TGCAGCACCCGACTAGCGGGAGGGAAAGAGACCCAGTACTTC
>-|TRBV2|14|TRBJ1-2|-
CASIEDEGNYGYTF
TGTGCCAGCATCGAGGATGAGGGAAACTATGGCTACACCTTC
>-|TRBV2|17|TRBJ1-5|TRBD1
CASSERGHLPSNQPQHF
TGTGCCAGCAGTGAGAGGGGGCACCTTCCAAGCAATCAGCCCCAGCATTTT
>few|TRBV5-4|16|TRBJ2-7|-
CASSEGLLESSYEQYF
TGTGCCAGCAGCGAGGGTCTCTTAGAGAGCTCCTACGAGCAGTACTTC
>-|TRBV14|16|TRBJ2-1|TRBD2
CASSQDLAGGRDEQFF
TGTGCCAGCAGCCAAGATTTAGCGGGAGGGCGGGATGAGCAGTTCTTC
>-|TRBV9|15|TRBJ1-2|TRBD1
CASSAAGTGTYGYTF
TGTGCCAGCAGCGCCGCCGGGACAGGTACCTATGGCTACACCTTC
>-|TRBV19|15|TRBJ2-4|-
CASSPQQVTKNIQYF
TGTGCCAGTAGTCCCCAGCAGGTTACCAAAAACATTCAGTACTTC
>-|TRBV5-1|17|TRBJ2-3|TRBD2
CASSLWVSAGGTDTQYF
TGCGCCAGCAGCTTGTGGGTCTCTGCGGGAGGGACAGATACGCAGTATTTT
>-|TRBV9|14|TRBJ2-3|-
CASSGAGVTDTQYF
TGTGCCAGCAGCGGAGCAGGGGTCACAGATACGCAGTATTTT
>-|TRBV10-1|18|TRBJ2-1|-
CASSESPPKDYEYNEQFF
TGCGCCAGCAGTGAGTCTCCTCCCAAGGACTACGAGTACAATGAGCAGTTCTTC
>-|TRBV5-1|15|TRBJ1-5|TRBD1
CASSLGQGAGQPQHF
TGCGCCAGCAGCTTGGGACAGGGGGCTGGCCAGCCCCAGCATTTT
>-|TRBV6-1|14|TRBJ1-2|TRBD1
CASSQDRDNYGYTF
TGTGCCAGCAGTCAGGACAGGGACAACTATGGCTACACCTTC
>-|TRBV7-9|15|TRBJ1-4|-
CASAAGTLAGEKLFF
TGTGCCAGCGCCGCAGGGACACTCGCCGGTGAAAAACTGTTTTTT
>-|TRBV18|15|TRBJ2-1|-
CASSPLSGSGNEQFF
TGTGCCAGCTCACCTCTTAGCGGAAGCGGGAATGAGCAGTTCTTC
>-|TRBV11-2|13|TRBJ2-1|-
CASSLGLNNEQFF
TGTGCCAGCAGCTTGGGACTTAACAATGAGCAGTTCTTC
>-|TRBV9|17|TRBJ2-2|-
CASSARWAAGVTPELFF
TGTGCCAGCAGCGCCCGTTGGGCAGCCGGGGTCACACCGGAGCTGTTTTTT
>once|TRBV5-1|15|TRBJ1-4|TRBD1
CASSSAGQTNEKLFF
TGCGCCAGCAGCTCGGCGGGACAGACAAATGAAAAACTGTTTTTT